This TCR beta chain was found in a study of cytomegalovirus exposure and HLA in healthy donors. The PCR contained 60 Vbeta and 13 Jbeta primers. Generated by immunoSEQ multiplex PCR, the TCRdb table keeps only in-frame clones and is missing some. This repertoire includes roughly 82,000 clones. Germline V gene sequence: CDR1 SGHRS, CDR2 YFSETQ. V lost 4 bases, J lost 2 bases, and 17 bases lay in between. The CDR3 extends over 16 amino acids. Material: PBMCs. This clonotype originated in a woman aged 55-70 years in good health and CMV-seronegative. This chain uses TRBV5-1 with TRBJ2-3, with a possible D match to TRBD2 (7 bases). The CDR3 sequence: CASSLRGGVATDTQYF. CDR3 DNA sequence: TGCGCCAGCAGCCTGAGAGGGGGGGTGGCCACAGATACGCAGTATTTT.